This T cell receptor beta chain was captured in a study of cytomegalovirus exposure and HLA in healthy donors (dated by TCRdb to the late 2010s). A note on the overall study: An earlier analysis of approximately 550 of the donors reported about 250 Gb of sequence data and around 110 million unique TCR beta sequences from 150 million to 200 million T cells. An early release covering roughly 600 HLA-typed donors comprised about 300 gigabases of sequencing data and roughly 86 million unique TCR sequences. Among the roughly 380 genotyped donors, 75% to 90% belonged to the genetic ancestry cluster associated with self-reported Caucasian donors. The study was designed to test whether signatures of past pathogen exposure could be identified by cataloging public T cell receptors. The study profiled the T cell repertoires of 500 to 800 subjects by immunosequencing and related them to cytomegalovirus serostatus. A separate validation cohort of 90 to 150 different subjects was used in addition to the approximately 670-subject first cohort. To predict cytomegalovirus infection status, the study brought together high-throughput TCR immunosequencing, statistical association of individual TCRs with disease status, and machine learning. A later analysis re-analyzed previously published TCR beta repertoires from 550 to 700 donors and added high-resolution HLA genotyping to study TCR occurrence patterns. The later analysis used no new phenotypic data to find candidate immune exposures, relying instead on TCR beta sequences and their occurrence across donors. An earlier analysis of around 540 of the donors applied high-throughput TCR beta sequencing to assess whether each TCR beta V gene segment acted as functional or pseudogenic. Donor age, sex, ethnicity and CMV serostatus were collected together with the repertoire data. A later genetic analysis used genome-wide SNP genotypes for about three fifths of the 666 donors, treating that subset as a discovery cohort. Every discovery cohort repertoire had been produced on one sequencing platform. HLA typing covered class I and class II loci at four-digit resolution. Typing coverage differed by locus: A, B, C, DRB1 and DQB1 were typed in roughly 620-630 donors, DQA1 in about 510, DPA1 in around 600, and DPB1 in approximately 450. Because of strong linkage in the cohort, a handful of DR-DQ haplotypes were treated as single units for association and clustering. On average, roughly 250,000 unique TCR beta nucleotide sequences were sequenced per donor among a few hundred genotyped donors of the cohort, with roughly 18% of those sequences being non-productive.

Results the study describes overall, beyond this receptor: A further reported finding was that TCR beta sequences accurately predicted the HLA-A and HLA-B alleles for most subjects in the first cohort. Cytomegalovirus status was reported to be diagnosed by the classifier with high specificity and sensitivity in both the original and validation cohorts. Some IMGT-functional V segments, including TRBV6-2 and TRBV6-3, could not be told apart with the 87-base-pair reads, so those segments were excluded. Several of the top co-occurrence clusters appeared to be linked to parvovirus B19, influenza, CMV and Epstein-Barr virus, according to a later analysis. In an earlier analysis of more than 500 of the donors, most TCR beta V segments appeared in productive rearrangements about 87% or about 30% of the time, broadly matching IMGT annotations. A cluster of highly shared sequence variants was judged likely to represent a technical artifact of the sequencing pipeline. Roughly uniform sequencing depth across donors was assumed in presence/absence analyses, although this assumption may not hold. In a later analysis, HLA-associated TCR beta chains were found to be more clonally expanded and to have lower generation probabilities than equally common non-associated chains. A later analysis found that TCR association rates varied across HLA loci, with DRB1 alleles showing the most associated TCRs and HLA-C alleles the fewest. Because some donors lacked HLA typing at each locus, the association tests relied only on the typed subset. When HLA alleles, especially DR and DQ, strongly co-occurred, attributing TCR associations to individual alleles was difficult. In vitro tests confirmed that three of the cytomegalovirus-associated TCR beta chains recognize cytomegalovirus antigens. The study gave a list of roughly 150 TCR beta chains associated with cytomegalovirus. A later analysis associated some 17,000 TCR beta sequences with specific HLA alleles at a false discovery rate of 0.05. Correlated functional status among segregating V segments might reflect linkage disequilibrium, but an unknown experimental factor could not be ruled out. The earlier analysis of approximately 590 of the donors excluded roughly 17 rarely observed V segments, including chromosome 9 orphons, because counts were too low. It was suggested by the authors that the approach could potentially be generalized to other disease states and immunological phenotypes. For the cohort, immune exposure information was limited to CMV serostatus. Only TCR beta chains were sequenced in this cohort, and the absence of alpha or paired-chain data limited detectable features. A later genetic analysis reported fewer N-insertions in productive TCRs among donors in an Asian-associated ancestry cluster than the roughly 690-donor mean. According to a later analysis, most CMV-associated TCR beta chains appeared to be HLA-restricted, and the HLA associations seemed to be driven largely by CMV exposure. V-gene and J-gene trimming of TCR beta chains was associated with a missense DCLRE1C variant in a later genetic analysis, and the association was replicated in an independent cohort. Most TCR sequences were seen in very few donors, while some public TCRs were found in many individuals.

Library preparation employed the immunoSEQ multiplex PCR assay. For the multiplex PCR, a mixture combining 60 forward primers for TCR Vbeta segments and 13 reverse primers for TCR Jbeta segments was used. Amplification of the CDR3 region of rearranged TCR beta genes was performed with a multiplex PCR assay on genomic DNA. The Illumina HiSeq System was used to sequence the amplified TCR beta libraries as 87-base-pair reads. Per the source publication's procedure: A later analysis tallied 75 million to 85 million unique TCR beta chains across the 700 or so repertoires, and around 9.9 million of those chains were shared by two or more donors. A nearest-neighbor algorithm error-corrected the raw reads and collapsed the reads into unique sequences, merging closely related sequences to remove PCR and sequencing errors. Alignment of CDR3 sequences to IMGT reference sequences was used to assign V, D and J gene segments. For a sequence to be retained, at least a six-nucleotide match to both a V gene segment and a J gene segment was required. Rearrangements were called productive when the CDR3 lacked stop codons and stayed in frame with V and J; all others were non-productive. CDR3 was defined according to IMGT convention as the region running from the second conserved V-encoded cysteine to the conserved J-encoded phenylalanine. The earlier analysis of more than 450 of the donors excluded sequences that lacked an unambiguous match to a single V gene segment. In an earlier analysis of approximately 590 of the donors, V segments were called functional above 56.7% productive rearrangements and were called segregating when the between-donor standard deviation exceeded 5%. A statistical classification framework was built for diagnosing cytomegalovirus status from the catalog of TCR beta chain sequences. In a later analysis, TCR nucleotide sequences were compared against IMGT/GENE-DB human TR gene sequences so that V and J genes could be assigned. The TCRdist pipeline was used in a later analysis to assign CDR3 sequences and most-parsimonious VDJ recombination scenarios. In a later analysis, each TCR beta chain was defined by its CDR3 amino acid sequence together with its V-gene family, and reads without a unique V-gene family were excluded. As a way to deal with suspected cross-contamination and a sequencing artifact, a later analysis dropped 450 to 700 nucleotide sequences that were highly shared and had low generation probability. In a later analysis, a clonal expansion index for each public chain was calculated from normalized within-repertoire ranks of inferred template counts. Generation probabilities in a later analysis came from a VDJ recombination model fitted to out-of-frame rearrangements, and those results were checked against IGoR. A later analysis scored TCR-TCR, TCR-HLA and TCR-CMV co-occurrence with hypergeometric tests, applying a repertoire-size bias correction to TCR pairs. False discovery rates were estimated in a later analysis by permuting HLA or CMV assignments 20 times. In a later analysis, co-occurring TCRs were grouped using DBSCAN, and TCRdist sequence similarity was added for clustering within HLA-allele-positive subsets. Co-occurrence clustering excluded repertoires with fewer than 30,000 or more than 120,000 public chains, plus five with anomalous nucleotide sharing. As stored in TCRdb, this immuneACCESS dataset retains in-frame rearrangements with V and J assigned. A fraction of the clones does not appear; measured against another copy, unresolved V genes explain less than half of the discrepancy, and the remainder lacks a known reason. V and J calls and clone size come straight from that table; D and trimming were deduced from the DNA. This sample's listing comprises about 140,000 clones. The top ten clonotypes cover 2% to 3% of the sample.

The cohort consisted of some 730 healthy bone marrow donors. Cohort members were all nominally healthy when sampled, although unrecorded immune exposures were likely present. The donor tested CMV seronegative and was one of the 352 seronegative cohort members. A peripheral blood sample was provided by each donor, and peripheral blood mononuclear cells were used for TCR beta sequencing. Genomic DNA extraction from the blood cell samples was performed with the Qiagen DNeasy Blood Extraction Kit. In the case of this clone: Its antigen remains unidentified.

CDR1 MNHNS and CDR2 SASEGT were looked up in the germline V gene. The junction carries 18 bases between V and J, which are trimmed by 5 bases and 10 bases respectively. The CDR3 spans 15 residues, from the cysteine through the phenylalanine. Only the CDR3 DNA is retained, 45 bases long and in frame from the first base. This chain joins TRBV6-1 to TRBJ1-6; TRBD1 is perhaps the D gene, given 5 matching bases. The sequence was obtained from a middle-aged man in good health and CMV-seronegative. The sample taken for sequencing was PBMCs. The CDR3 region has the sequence CASSLRQISGSPLHF. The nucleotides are TGTGCCAGCAGTTTGAGACAGATCTCAGGGTCACCCCTCCACTTT.